The 30 T cell receptor beta chains below all came from one sample that was sequenced in a study of regulatory T cells in long-lasting Graves disease. Described time point: newly diagnosed GD, antithyroid drugs for less than 3 months. The TCR library was made from RNA that had been extracted from PBMCs in TRIzol. For TCR beta, libraries came from iRepertoire HTBI primers and Arm-PCR of CDR3 regions. TCRdb analysed the multiplex PCR reads with MiXCR anew, one entry per CDR3 protein. The sample records approximately 470,000 distinct CDR3 sequences, about 17% being singletons. These data were also reused for a study on T cells in Graves' hyperthyroidism and ophthalmopathy.

Sequenced here: peripheral blood mononuclear cells (PBMCs), sampled at new diagnosis, from a patient treated with antithyroid drugs. The receptor source for this set is a man in his forties or fifties with Graves disease.

The genes are TRBV29-1 and TRBJ2-1; TRBD2 matches 11 bases. J lost 1 base, V lost 0 bases, and 8 bases had no gene match. The CDR3 extends over 18 amino acids. Germline V CDR1 and CDR2: SQVTM, ANQGSEA. The CDR3 nucleotides are TGCAGCGTTGAAGATATTTGGCTAGCGGGGGGATCCTACAATGAGCAGTTCTTC. The encoded protein is CSVEDIWLAGGSYNEQFF.

This clonotype was seen at least ten times. The chain is built from TRBV5-1 and TRBJ2-5, with 9 bases identical to TRBD1. The CDR3 runs to 15 residues. Germline V gene data show CDR1 as SGHRS and CDR2 as YFSETQ. Trimming at V came to 0 bases and at J to 5 bases, leaving 5 bases not matched to a gene. CDR3 region: CASSLGQGGAETQYF. The DNA for the CDR3 is TGCGCCAGCAGCTTGGGACAGGGGGGCGCGGAGACCCAGTACTTC.

This clonotype showed up many times. This sequence joins TRBV28 and TRBJ1-2; unclear D gene. Germline CDR1 reads MDHEN; CDR2 reads SYDVKM. V gave up 3 bases and J gave up 0 bases, with 11 bases separating them. The CDR3 has 15 amino acids. The CDR3 region is CASSFAGSPNYGYTF. The CDR3 region has the DNA TGTGCCAGCAGTTTTGCGGGCAGCCCTAACTATGGCTACACCTTC.

This clonotype has at least ten counts. This chain uses TRBV28 with TRBJ1-5; no reliable D call. The V end was cut by 6 bases, the J end by 0 bases, with 12 bases between. Looked up from germline, CDR1 is MDHEN and CDR2 is SYDVKM. The CDR3 runs 15 residues. The CDR3 DNA follows: TGTGCCAGCAGCTTGGGTGGTTATAGCAATCAGCCCCAGCATTTT. Residues: CASSLGGYSNQPQHF.

Ten or more counts support this clonotype. The rearrangement uses TRBV12-3 or TRBV12-4 and TRBJ2-7; TRBD1 is a possible D gene (6 bases). Trimming removed 6 bases at V and 7 bases at J, with 10 bases between. This CDR3 has 11 residues. Here the CDR3 DNA reads TGTGCCAGCAGCCTACAGGGTGAGCAGTACTTC. As protein: CASSLQGEQYF.

This clonotype was detected ten times or more. This chain uses TRBV11-2 with TRBJ2-3, with unresolved D. V was shortened by 6 bases and J by 3 bases, with 19 bases between the two germline ends. Looked up from germline, CDR1 is SGHAT and CDR2 is FQNNGV. The CDR3 loop spans 16 amino acids. DNA of the CDR3: TGTGCCAGCAGACGAACCATAGGCGATACGACAGATACGCAGTATTTT. Encoded protein: CASRRTIGDTTDTQYF.

V gene TRBV7-9 combines with J gene TRBJ1-3, with D uncertain. The germline gives CDR1 SEHNR, CDR2 FQNEAQ (reference sequence). The V and J ends lost 5 bases and 4 bases respectively, with 15 bases between them. This CDR3 comprises 15 residues. In DNA form, the CDR3 reads TGTGCCAGCAGCCCGTCGGAACTGTGGGGAAACACCATATATTTT. Translating gives CASSPSELWGNTIYF.

This chain connects TRBV13 to TRBJ2-3, with a weak D call TRBD2 (5 bases). Deletions cut 5 bases from V and 1 base from J, with 16 bases between. Germline V gives CDR1 PRHDT, CDR2 FYEKMQ (reference sequence). The CDR3 covers 16 residues. CDR3 amino acids: CASSPGPAEGTDTQYF. The CDR3 region has the DNA TGTGCCAGCAGCCCAGGCCCAGCGGAGGGCACAGATACGCAGTATTTT.

The chain couples TRBV25-1 to TRBJ2-7; 10 bases are a match to TRBD1. The CDR3 runs to 15 residues. Germline CDR1 and CDR2: MGHDK and SYGVNS. Germline trimming cut 2 bases from V and 7 bases from J; bases unmatched to any gene: 8. DNA for the CDR3: TGTGCCAGCAGTGAAAAGAGACAGGGGGCGGGTGAGCAGTACTTC. Amino acids: CASSEKRQGAGEQYF.

A note on this clonotype: A much larger clone is a single base away; this may be a read error. The chain uses TRBV6-5 and TRBJ2-1, with D tentatively TRBD2 (6 bases). Germline V lookup: CDR1 MNHEY, CDR2 SVGAGI. The CDR3 totals 13 residues. The CDR3, as DNA: TGTGCCAGGAGTTACCGGCGGGAAGGTGAGCAGTTCTTC. Translation: CARSYRREGEQFF.

The rearrangement joins TRBV3-1 to TRBJ2-3; 9 bases match TRBD1. V lost 5 bases to trimming and J lost 2 bases; unmatched junction nucleotides: 5. Germline V gene data show CDR1 as LGHDT and CDR2 as YNNKEL (reference sequence). The CDR3 extends over 15 amino acids. The CDR3 protein is CASSTGTGHTDTQYF. The CDR3 region has the DNA TGTGCCAGCAGCACCGGGACAGGGCACACAGATACGCAGTATTTT.

This clonotype was seen repeatedly, ten times or more. The chain carries TRBV28 and TRBJ2-7; D is perhaps TRBD1 or TRBD2 (5 bases each). This CDR3 is 13 amino acids long. The V end was cut by 5 bases, the J end by 6 bases, with 14 bases between. Germline V gene data show CDR1 as MDHEN and CDR2 as SYDVKM. The CDR3 DNA follows: TGTGCCAGCAGTCTGGGACCCCTCTCCGAGCAGTACTTC. This codes for CASSLGPLSEQYF. The variable domain in full, completed from reference TRBV28 and TRBJ2-7, reads DVKVTQSSRYLVKRTGEKVFLECVQDMDHENMFWYRQDPGLGLRLIYFSYDVKMKEKGDIPEGYSVSREKKERFSLILESASTNQTSMYLCASSLGPLSEQYFGPGTRLTVT.

This clonotype has just a few counts. This chain connects TRBV6-9 to TRBJ2-7; 7 positions agree with TRBD2. The CDR3 length is 15 residues. CDR1 is MNHGY and CDR2 is SVAAGI in the germline V gene. The trim removed 4 bases at V and 3 bases at J, leaving 9 bases unmatched. The CDR3 bases are TGTGCCAGCAGTTTGACGACTAGCAGCTTCTACGAGCAGTACTTC. Protein: CASSLTTSSFYEQYF.

In this sample, this clonotype turned up a few times. The V gene is TRBV19, the J gene TRBJ2-7, with D possibly TRBD1 on 6 matching bases. Trimming removed 0 bases at V and 0 bases at J, with 9 bases between. CDR1 is LNHDA, CDR2 SQIVND, per germline (reference sequence). This CDR3 spans 15 amino acids. This CDR3 is CASSIDRTVSYEQYF. CDR3 bases: TGTGCCAGTAGTATAGATCGGACAGTCTCCTACGAGCAGTACTTC.

This chain uses TRBV29-1 with TRBJ2-7; tentative D call: TRBD2 (6 bases). The CDR3 extends over 11 amino acids. Germline V lookup: CDR1 SQVTM, CDR2 ANQGSEA. V lost 3 bases to trimming and J lost 3 bases, with 6 bases between them. In DNA form, the CDR3 reads TGCAGCGTTGAGGGACTCTACGAGCAGTACTTC. Translating gives CSVEGLYEQYF.

This clonotype was picked up many times. The chain couples TRBV6-1 to TRBJ2-5, with D tentatively TRBD2 (5 bases). Germline values: CDR1 MNHNS, CDR2 SASEGT. The germline V and J ends were trimmed by 0 bases and 3 bases, with 14 bases remaining between them. There are 16 residues in the CDR3. CDR3 region: CASSEALRGVKETQYF. CDR3 DNA sequence: TGTGCCAGCAGTGAAGCGCTTCGGGGTGTCAAAGAGACCCAGTACTTC.

There are many counts of this clonotype. The J gene is TRBJ2-1, the V gene TRBV7-9; 11 bases map to TRBD1. The CDR3 is made up of 18 amino acids. Germline V lookup: CDR1 SEHNR, CDR2 FQNEAQ (reference sequence). V trimming: 6 bases; J trimming: 2 bases; junction bases outside the gene matches: 12. Here the CDR3 DNA reads TGTGCCAGCAGTAACCGGGACAGGGGGGCGGACACCTACAATGAGCAGTTCTTC. This sequence encodes CASSNRDRGADTYNEQFF.

This clonotype has more than one count but fewer than ten. The chain uses TRBV9 and TRBJ2-5; D uncertain. V was clipped by 1 base and J by 2 bases, with 12 bases between them. CDR3 length equals 15 residues. Germline lookup yields CDR1 SGDLS and CDR2 YYNGEE. Written as DNA, the CDR3 is TGTGCCAGCAGCGTAAGTTGGGGTAGACAAGAGACCCAGTACTTC. Its protein is CASSVSWGRQETQYF.

The rearrangement links TRBV24-1 to TRBJ2-7; the match to TRBD1 covers 8 bases. V lost 2 bases, J lost 6 bases, and 11 bases stayed unmatched. Germline lookup yields CDR1 KGHDR and CDR2 SFDVKD. The CDR3 covers 16 residues. The CDR3 sequence is CATSDSMDRVRSEQYF. CDR3 nucleotide sequence: TGTGCCACCAGTGATTCAATGGACAGGGTCCGTAGCGAGCAGTACTTC.

This clonotype has only one observation. The V and J genes are TRBV12-3 or TRBV12-4 and TRBJ2-3; TRBD2 aligns across 12 bases. The CDR3 loop spans 15 amino acids. V was pared by 7 bases and J by 0 bases, with 2 bases of the junction left unmatched. CDR3 DNA sequence: TGTGCCAGCAACCTAGCGGGGGGGAGCACAGATACGCAGTATTTT. Encoded protein: CASNLAGGSTDTQYF.

This clonotype has at least ten counts. The chain carries TRBV2 and TRBJ1-4, with TRBD1 matching 7 bases. The junction had 8 bases not matched to a gene; V was cut back by 5 bases and J by 5 bases. Germline V CDR1 and CDR2: SNHLY, FYNNEI. The CDR3 is made up of 15 amino acids. CDR3 region: CASSPYRGQNEKLFF. In nucleotides, the CDR3 is TGTGCCAGCAGTCCCTACAGGGGTCAAAATGAAAAACTGTTTTTT. The full variable domain, rest sourced from reference TRBV2 and TRBJ1-4, is EPEVTQTPSHQVTQMGQEVILRCVPISNHLYFYWYRQILGQKVEFLVSFYNNEISEKSEIFDDQFSVERPDGSNFTLKIRSTKLEDSAMYFCASSPYRGQNEKLFFGSGTQLSVL.

Concerning this clonotype: This may come from a read error, since a much larger clone is one base off. This sequence joins TRBV6-1 and TRBJ2-7; TRBD1 aligns across 8 bases. V shed 3 bases and J 4 bases; nucleotides not matched to a gene: 8. The CDR3 has 15 amino acids. CDR1 and CDR2 from the germline V gene are MNHNS and SASEGT. Here the CDR3 reads CASSDRGQGGYEQYF. The CDR3 nucleotides are TGTGCCAGCAGTGACCGCGGACAGGGAGGATACGAGCAGTACTTC.

About this clonotype: Sequence at one end of the junction differs from germline and may be a read error. This rearrangement joins TRBV6-1 to TRBJ2-2; D is possibly TRBD1 or TRBD2 (5 bases each). In germline, CDR1 is MNHNS, CDR2 SASEGT. The CDR3 contains 15 residues. DNA for the CDR3: TGTGCCGGCAGTGAATTGGGGGATAGGACCGGGGAGCTGTTTTTT. Translated, it gives CAGSELGDRTGELFF.

This clonotype was counted many times. The chain uses TRBV28 and TRBJ2-1; D tentatively fits TRBD1 or TRBD2 (6 bases each). The V end was cut by 6 bases, the J end by 0 bases, with 12 bases between. Germline CDR1 reads MDHEN; CDR2 reads SYDVKM. The CDR3 spans 15 residues. The CDR3 coding sequence is TGTGCCAGCAGCCGGAGGGGGAGCTCCTACAATGAGCAGTTCTTC. This translates into CASSRRGSSYNEQFF.

This clonotype was seen a handful of times. The V gene is TRBV3-1, the J gene TRBJ2-5, with D possibly being TRBD2 (6 bases). The CDR3 consists of 13 residues. Trimming cost V 4 bases and J 6 bases, with 12 bases left between them. From germline, CDR1 is LGHDT and CDR2 YNNKEL (reference sequence). The chain's CDR3 is CASSPGRGKTQYF. The DNA of the CDR3 is TGTGCCAGCAGCCCCGGGAGAGGGAAGACCCAGTACTTC.

A few counts support this clonotype. The J gene is TRBJ2-7, the V gene TRBV7-8; 8 bases are shared with TRBD1. There are 15 residues in the CDR3. Germline CDR1 SGHVS, CDR2 FQNEAQ. J lost 2 bases, V lost 5 bases, and 8 bases had no gene match. The CDR3 DNA reads as TGTGCCAGCAGCCTGGGGACAGGACCCACCTACGAGCAGTACTTC. Its translation: CASSLGTGPTYEQYF.

This clonotype was seen at least ten times. The chain joins TRBV11-2 to TRBJ2-7; tentatively, D is TRBD1 or TRBD2 (5 bases each). CDR3 length: 14 residues. Germline V lookup: CDR1 SGHAT, CDR2 FQNNGV. Trimming left V 3 bases short and J 4 bases short, with 13 bases between. CDR3 in amino acids: CASSFSGTSYEQYF. CDR3 DNA: TGTGCCAGCAGCTTCTCAGGGACGAGTTACGAGCAGTACTTC.

This clonotype was recorded a few times. One end of the junction varies from germline; a read error may be responsible. The gene calls are TRBV24-1 and TRBJ2-1; 7 bases are shared with TRBD1. The CDR3 spans 16 residues. Per the germline V gene, CDR1 is KGHDR and CDR2 is SFDVKD. The CDR3: CATSDSGTATYNGQFF. DNA of the CDR3: TGTGCCACCAGTGATTCCGGGACAGCTACCTACAATGGGCAGTTCTTC.

This rearrangement joins TRBV10-1 to TRBJ2-1, with 12 bases aligning to TRBD2. The germline CDR1 and CDR2 sequences are WNHNN and SYGVQD (reference sequence). The CDR3 length is 14 residues. Trimming took 9 bases from V and 6 from J; bases not matched to a gene: 6. As DNA, the CDR3 is TGCGCCAGTGGACTAGCGGGGACCCTCAATGAGCAGTTCTTC. This gives the protein CASGLAGTLNEQFF.

This clonotype was counted between two and nine times. The J gene is TRBJ2-2, the V gene TRBV6-6; TRBD2 agrees at 11 bases. Germline CDR1 and CDR2: MNHNY and SVGAGI (reference sequence). This CDR3 has 17 residues. V lost 0 bases, J lost 3 bases, and 3 bases stayed unmatched. The CDR3 is CASSYSLLAGDTGELFF. For the CDR3, the DNA is TGTGCCAGCAGTTACTCGTTACTAGCGGGAGACACCGGGGAGCTGTTTTTT.